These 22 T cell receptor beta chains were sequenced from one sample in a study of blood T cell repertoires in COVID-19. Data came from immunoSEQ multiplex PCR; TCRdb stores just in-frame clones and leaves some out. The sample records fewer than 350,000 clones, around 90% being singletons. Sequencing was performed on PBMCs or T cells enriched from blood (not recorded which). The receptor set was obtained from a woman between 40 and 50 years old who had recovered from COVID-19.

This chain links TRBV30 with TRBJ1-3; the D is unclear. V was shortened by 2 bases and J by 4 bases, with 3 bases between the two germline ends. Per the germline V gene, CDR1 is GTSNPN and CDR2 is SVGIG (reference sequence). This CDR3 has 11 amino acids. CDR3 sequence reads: CAWSPGNTIYF. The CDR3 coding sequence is TGTGCCTGGAGTCCAGGAAACACCATATATTTT. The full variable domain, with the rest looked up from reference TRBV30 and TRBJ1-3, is SQTIHQWPATLVQPVGSPLSLECTVEGTSNPNLYWYRQAAGRGLQLLFYSVGIGQISSEVPQNLSASRPQDRQFILSSKKLLLSDSGFYLCAWSPGNTIYFGEGSWLTVV.

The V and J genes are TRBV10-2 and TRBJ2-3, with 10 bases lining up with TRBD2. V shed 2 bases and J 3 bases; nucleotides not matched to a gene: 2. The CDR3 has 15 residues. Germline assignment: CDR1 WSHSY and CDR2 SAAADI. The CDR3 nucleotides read TGCGCCAGCAGTGAGCCGGGACTAGCGACAGATACGCAGTATTTT. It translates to CASSEPGLATDTQYF.

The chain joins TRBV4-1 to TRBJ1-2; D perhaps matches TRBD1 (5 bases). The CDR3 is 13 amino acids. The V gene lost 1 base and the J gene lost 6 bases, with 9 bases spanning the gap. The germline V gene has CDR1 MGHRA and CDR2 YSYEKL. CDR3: CASSQVLGDGYTF. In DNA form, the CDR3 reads TGCGCCAGCAGCCAAGTTTTAGGGGATGGCTACACCTTC.

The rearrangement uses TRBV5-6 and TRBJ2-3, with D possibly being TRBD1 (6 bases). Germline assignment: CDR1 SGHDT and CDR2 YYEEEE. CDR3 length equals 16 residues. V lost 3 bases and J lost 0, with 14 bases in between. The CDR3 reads CASSYATGSSTDTQYF. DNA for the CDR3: TGTGCCAGCAGCTACGCGACAGGATCTAGCACAGATACGCAGTATTTT.

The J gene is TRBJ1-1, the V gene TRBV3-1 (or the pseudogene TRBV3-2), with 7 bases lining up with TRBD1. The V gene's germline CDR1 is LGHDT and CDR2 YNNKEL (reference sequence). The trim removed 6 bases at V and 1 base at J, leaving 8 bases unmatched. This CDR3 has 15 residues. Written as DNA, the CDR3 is TGTGCCAGCAGTCCCACGGACAGGCAGAACACTGAAGCTTTCTTT. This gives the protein CASSPTDRQNTEAFF.

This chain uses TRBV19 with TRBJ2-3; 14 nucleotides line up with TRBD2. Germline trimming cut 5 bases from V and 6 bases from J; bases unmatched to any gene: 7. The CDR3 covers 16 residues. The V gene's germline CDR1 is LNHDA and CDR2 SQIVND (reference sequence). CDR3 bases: TGTGCCAGTAGTCCGCTGACTAGCGGGGGGGCGGATACGCAGTATTTT. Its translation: CASSPLTSGGADTQYF. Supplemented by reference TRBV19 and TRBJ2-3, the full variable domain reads DGGITQSPKYLFRKEGQNVTLSCEQNLNHDAMYWYRQDPGQGLRLIYYSQIVNDFQKGDIAEGYSVSREKKESFPLTVTSAQKNPTAFYLCASSPLTSGGADTQYFGPGTRLTVL.

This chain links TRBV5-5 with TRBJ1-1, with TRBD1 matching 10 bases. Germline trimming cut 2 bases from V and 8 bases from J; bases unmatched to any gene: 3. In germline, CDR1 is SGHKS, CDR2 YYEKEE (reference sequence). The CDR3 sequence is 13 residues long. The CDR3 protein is CASSFGTGDEAFF. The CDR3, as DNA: TGTGCCAGCAGCTTCGGGACAGGGGACGAAGCTTTCTTT.

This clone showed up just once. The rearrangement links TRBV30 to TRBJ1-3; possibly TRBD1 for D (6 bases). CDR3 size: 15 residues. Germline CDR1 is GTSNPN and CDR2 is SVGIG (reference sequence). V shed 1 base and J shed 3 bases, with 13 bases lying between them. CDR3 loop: CAWSGAGALGNTIYF. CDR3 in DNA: TGTGCCTGGAGTGGGGCGGGGGCACTTGGAAACACCATATATTTT.

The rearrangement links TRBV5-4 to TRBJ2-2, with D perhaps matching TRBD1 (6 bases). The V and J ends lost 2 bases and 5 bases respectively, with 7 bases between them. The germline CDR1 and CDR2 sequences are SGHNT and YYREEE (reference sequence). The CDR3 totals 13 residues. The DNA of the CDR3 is TGTGCCAGCAGCTTACAGGGTACCGGGGAGCTGTTTTTT. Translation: CASSLQGTGELFF.

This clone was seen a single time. CDR3 loop: CASGGHRGWGSPLHF. CDR3 DNA: TGTGCCAGCGGGGGGCACAGGGGTTGGGGTTCACCCCTCCACTTT. The rearrangement uses TRBV6-5 and TRBJ1-6; 7 nucleotides align to TRBD1. Germline CDR1 is MNHEY and CDR2 is SVGAGI. V was pared by 8 bases and J by 9 bases, with 13 bases of the junction left unmatched. This CDR3 is built from 15 residues.

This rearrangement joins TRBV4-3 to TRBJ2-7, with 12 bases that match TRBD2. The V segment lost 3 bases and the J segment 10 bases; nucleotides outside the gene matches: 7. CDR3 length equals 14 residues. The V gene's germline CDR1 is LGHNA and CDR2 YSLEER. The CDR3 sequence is CASSQLRTSGIQYF. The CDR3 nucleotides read TGCGCCAGCAGCCAGCTTAGGACTAGCGGGATTCAGTACTTC.

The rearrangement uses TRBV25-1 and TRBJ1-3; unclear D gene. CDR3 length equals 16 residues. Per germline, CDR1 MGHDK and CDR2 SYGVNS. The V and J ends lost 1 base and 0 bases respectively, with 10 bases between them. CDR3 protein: CASSESRGSSGNTIYF. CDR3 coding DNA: TGTGCCAGCAGTGAATCTCGAGGCTCCTCTGGAAACACCATATATTTT.

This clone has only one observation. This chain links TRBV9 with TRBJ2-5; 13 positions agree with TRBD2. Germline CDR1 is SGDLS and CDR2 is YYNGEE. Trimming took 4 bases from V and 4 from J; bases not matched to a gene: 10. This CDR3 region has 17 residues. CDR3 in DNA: TGTGCCAGCAGCCCGACTAGCGGGAGGCCCACGCCAGAGACCCAGTACTTC. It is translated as CASSPTSGRPTPETQYF.

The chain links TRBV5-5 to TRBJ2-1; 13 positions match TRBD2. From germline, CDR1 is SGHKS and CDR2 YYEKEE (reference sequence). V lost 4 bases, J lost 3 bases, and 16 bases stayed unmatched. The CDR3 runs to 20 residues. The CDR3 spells CASSNTGTSGVSAIYNEQFF. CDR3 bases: TGTGCCAGCAGCAACACCGGGACTAGCGGGGTATCGGCCATCTACAATGAGCAGTTCTTC.

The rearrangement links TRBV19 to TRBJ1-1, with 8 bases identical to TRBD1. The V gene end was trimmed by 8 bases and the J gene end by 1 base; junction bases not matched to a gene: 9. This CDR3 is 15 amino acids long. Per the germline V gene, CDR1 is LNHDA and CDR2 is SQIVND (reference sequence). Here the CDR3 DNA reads TGTGCCAGTCGTCCCGGGACAGGCTGGAACACTGAAGCTTTCTTT. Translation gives CASRPGTGWNTEAFF.

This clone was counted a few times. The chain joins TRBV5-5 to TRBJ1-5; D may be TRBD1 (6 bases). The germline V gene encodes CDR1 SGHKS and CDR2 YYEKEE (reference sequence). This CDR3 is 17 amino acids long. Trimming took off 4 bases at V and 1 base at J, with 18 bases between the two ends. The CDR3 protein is CASSEGDRFRSNQPQHF. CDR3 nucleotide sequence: TGTGCCAGCAGCGAGGGTGACAGGTTCCGGAGCAATCAGCCCCAGCATTTT.

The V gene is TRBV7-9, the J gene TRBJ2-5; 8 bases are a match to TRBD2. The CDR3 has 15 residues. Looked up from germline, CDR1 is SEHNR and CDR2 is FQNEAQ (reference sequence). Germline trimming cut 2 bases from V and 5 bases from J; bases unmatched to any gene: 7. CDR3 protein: CASSLTISGGETQYF. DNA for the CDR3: TGTGCCAGCAGCTTAACTATTTCGGGGGGGGAGACCCAGTACTTC.

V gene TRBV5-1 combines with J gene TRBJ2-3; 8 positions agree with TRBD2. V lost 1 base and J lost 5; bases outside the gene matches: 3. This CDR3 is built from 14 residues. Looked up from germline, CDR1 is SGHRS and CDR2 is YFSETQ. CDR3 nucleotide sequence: TGCGCCAGCAGCTTGCGGGGGGGCGAAGATACGCAGTATTTT. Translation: CASSLRGGEDTQYF.

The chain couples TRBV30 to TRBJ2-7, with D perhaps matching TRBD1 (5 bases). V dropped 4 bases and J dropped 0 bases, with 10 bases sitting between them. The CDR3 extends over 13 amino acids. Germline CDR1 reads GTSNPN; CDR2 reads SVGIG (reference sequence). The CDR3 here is CAWTSGHSYEQYF. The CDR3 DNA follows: TGTGCCTGGACTTCAGGGCACTCCTACGAGCAGTACTTC.

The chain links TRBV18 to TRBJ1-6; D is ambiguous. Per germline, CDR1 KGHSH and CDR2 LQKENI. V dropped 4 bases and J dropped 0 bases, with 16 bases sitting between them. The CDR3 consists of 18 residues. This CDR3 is CASSLERPWSSYNSPLHF. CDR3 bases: TGTGCCAGCTCACTAGAAAGACCTTGGAGCTCCTATAATTCACCCCTCCACTTT. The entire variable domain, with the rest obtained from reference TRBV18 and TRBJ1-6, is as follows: NAGVMQNPRHLVRRRGQEARLRCSPMKGHSHVYWYRQLPEEGLKFMVYLQKENIIDESGMPKERFSAEFPKEGPSILRIQQVVRGDSAAYFCASSLERPWSSYNSPLHFGNGTRLTVT.

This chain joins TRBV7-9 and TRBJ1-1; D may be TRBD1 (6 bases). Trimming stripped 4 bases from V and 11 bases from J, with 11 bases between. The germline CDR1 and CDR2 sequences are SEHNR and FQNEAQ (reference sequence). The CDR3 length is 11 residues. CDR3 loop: CASSWGGGAFF. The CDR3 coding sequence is TGTGCCAGCAGCTGGGGAGGGGGGGCTTTCTTT.

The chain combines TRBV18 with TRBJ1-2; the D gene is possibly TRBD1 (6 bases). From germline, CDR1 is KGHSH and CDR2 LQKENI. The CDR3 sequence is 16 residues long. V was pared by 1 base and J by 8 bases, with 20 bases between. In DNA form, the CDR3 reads TGTGCCAGCTCACCACAAACCAAACAGGGTCCGGGGGGCTACACCTTC. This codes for CASSPQTKQGPGGYTF.